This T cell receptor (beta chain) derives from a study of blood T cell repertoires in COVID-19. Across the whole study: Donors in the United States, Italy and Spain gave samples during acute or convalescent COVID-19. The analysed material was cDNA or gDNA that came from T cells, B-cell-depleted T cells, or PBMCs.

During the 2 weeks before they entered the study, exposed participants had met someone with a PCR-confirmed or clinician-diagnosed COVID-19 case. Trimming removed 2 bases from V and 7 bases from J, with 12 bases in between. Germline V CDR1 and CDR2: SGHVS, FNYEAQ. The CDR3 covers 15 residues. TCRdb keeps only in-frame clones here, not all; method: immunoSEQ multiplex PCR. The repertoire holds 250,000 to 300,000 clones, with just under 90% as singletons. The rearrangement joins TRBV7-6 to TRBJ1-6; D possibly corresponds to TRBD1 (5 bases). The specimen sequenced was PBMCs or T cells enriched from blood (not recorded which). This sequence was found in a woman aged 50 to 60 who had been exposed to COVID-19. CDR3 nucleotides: TGTGCCAGCAGCTTATTAAGGCAGGGCAATTCACCCCTCCACTTT. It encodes CASSLLRQGNSPLHF. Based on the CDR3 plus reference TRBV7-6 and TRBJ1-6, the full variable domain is GAGVSQSPRYKVTKRGQDVALRCDPISGHVSLYWYRQALGQGPEFLTYFNYEAQQDKSGLPNDRFSAERPEGSISTLTIQRTEQRDSAMYRCASSLLRQGNSPLHFGNGTRLTVT.